The 22 T cell receptor beta chains given below trace back to one sample, sequenced in a study of technical replicates of blood from several donors. Generated by immunoSEQ multiplex PCR, the TCRdb table keeps only in-frame clones and is missing some. The sample yields some 57,000 clones, roughly 91% seen once. Sequencing used PBMCs. These receptors all come from a human donor in good health. Some clones in this sample may be carry-over from other donors' samples.

The chain employs TRBV7-3 and TRBJ2-7; 11 bases are shared with TRBD2. The CDR3 runs 13 residues. J lost 5 bases, V lost 11 bases, and 8 bases had no gene match. Germline lookup yields CDR1 SGHTA and CDR2 FQGTGA. The CDR3 coding sequence is TGTGCCGGTACTAGCGGGAGTGTCAACGAGCAGTACTTC. It is translated as CAGTSGSVNEQYF.

The chain employs TRBV5-6 and TRBJ1-3, with TRBD1 matching over 7 bases. Trimming removed 2 bases from V and 2 bases from J; junction bases left unmatched: 1. Germline values: CDR1 SGHDT, CDR2 YYEEEE. The CDR3 length is 14 residues. CDR3 sequence reads: CASSFDRAGNTIYF. The CDR3 DNA reads as TGTGCCAGCAGCTTCGACAGGGCTGGAAACACCATATATTTT.

The rearrangement joins TRBV4-1 to TRBJ1-2; D might be TRBD1 (5 bases). V was cut by 4 bases and J by 5 bases, with 29 bases left in between. The germline V gene encodes CDR1 MGHRA and CDR2 YSYEKL. CDR3 length: 19 residues. In DNA, the CDR3 is TGCGCCAGCAGCCCCGCCGGCCCCCAAGGGGCGCGGAGAAGGTATGGCTACACCTTC. The encoded protein is CASSPAGPQGARRRYGYTF.

The genes are TRBV5-5 and TRBJ1-1; D is possibly TRBD1 (5 bases). CDR3 length: 16 amino acids. The germline V and J ends were trimmed by 4 bases and 1 base, with 17 bases remaining between them. Germline V gene data show CDR1 as SGHKS and CDR2 as YYEKEE (reference sequence). CDR3 protein: CASSAGAGDWNTEAFF. In nucleotides, the CDR3 is TGTGCCAGCAGCGCGGGAGCGGGGGACTGGAACACTGAAGCTTTCTTT.

The chain combines TRBV4-3 with TRBJ2-3; 7 positions match TRBD2. The CDR3 spans 16 residues. V lost 0 bases and J lost 5; bases outside the gene matches: 8. Per germline, CDR1 LGHNA and CDR2 YSLEER. The CDR3 DNA reads as TGCGCCAGCAGCCAAGAGAGGACCCGGGGGGTAGATACGCAGTATTTT. As protein: CASSQERTRGVDTQYF.

The chain links TRBV29-1 to TRBJ1-1, with TRBD1 as a possible D gene (5 bases). Trimming stripped 6 bases from V and 6 bases from J, with 14 bases between. CDR1 SQVTM and CDR2 ANQGSEA come from the germline V gene. CDR3 length: 12 residues. CDR3 in amino acids: CSVNRRGAEAFF. CDR3 bases: TGCAGCGTCAACCGACGGGGGGCTGAAGCTTTCTTT.

This chain joins TRBV11-2 and TRBJ2-2, with a possible D match to TRBD2 (7 bases). The V end was cut by 5 bases, the J end by 6 bases, with 16 bases between. This CDR3 region has 15 residues. Germline V CDR1 and CDR2: SGHAT, FQNNGV. CDR3 region: CASSHVGGRPGELFF. CDR3 coding DNA: TGTGCCAGCAGCCACGTGGGGGGGCGTCCCGGGGAGCTGTTTTTT.

This clone counts as medium-sized. V gene TRBV2 combines with J gene TRBJ1-6; tentative D call: TRBD1 (6 bases). The germline V and J ends were trimmed by 8 bases and 3 bases, with 14 bases remaining between them. The CDR3 consists of 15 residues. Germline-derived CDR1 and CDR2 are SNHLY and FYNNEI. The CDR3 region has the DNA TGTGCCAGCCGCCGGACAGACAACTATAATTCACCCCTCCACTTT. Its translation is CASRRTDNYNSPLHF.

The rearrangement links TRBV27 to TRBJ2-2; D is unresolved. V dropped 3 bases and J dropped 4 bases, with 12 bases sitting between them. Looked up from germline, CDR1 is MNHEY and CDR2 is SMNVEV (reference sequence). CDR3 size: 15 residues. The CDR3 sequence: CASSFGPEITGELFF. The DNA of the CDR3 is TGTGCCAGCAGTTTTGGGCCAGAAATCACCGGGGAGCTGTTTTTT.

V and J are TRBV4-2 and TRBJ1-4; TRBD1 aligns across 10 bases. Trimming cost V 2 bases and J 7 bases; bases outside gene matches: 10. Germline V CDR1 and CDR2: LGHNA, YNFKEQ. The CDR3 has 17 residues. The CDR3 here is CASSQRSRQGASEKLFF. The CDR3 nucleotides read TGTGCCAGCAGCCAACGATCCCGACAGGGGGCGAGTGAAAAACTGTTTTTT.

Concerning this clone: Other DNA variants within this sample encode the same CDR3. V usage is TRBV19 and J usage is TRBJ2-1; TRBD2 matches 8 bases. J lost 4 bases, V lost 1 base, and 3 bases had no gene match. This CDR3 comprises 15 residues. Germline-derived CDR1 and CDR2 are LNHDA and SQIVND (reference sequence). In DNA, the CDR3 is TGTGCCAGTAGTATAGCTAGCGGGCCATACAATGAGCAGTTCTTC. Protein product: CASSIASGPYNEQFF.

J is TRBJ2-7 and V is TRBV7-3; 10 bases are shared with TRBD1. Unmatched junction bases numbered 9, after V lost 5 bases and J lost 2 bases. Germline V gene data show CDR1 as SGHTA and CDR2 as FQGTGA. The CDR3 is 16 residues long. The CDR3 sequence is CASSPQAGTGAYEQYF. CDR3 in DNA: TGTGCCAGCAGCCCACAGGCCGGGACAGGGGCCTACGAGCAGTACTTC.

The J gene is TRBJ1-2, the V gene TRBV5-4; D gene uncertain. The V gene lost 5 bases and the J gene lost 7 bases, with 18 bases spanning the gap. Germline CDR1 and CDR2: SGHNT and YYREEE (reference sequence). The CDR3 consists of 14 residues. CDR3 residues: CASRPAGGRRGYTF. The CDR3, as DNA: TGTGCCAGCAGGCCTGCCGGAGGGCGCCGTGGCTACACCTTC.

The chain carries TRBV27 and TRBJ2-3, with 7 bases identical to TRBD1. The ends lost 4 bases at V and 10 bases at J; junction bases unmatched: 8. CDR3 size: 13 residues. Germline V lookup: CDR1 MNHEY, CDR2 SMNVEV (reference sequence). Here the CDR3 DNA reads TGTGCCAGCAGTTCGGGACAGCTCCAATCGCAGTATTTT. It codes for CASSSGQLQSQYF.

The DNA for the CDR3 is TGCGCCATCCTGGGAGTGACGGCTCCTTATACTGAGCAGTTCTTC. This translates into CAILGVTAPYTEQFF. This chain links TRBV10-1 with TRBJ2-1; D possibly corresponds to TRBD2 (5 bases). Trimming cost V 10 bases and J 9 bases, with 25 bases left between them. Germline assignment: CDR1 WNHNN and CDR2 SYGVQD (reference sequence). There are 15 residues in the CDR3.

This rearrangement joins TRBV4-3 to TRBJ2-5; 10 positions agree with TRBD2. Per germline, CDR1 LGHNA and CDR2 YSLEER. The CDR3 extends over 17 amino acids. Unmatched junction bases numbered 9, after V lost 0 bases and J lost 5 bases. CDR3 region: CASSQERLAGVWETQYF. The DNA of the CDR3 is TGCGCCAGCAGCCAAGAACGGCTAGCGGGGGTATGGGAGACCCAGTACTTC.

This clone appeared a single time. This chain uses TRBV25-1 with TRBJ1-4, with D possibly matching TRBD1 (6 bases). The germline V gene encodes CDR1 MGHDK and CDR2 SYGVNS. Deletions cut 4 bases from V and 0 bases from J, with 9 bases between. The length of the CDR3 is 15 residues. The CDR3 loop reads CASSASGATNEKLFF. CDR3 nucleotides: TGTGCCAGCAGTGCCTCAGGGGCAACTAATGAAAAACTGTTTTTT.

The chain uses TRBV21-1 and TRBJ1-1; the table's D call of TRBD1 was not tested on the DNA. TRBV21-1 is a pseudogene segment. This CDR3 is 10 amino acids long. CDR3 residues: CADPGQGGFF. The CDR3 DNA sequence: TGTGCCGACCCGGGACAGGGTGGCTTCTTT.

This chain connects TRBV6-5 to TRBJ1-5; 10 bases agree with TRBD1. CDR1 is MNHEY, CDR2 SVGAGI, per germline. V lost 6 bases to trimming and J lost 16 bases; unmatched junction nucleotides: 15. This CDR3 contains 14 residues. CDR3 sequence (DNA): TGTGCCAGCAGGGGAATATCTGGACAGGGGGGAACACATTTT. Its protein product is CASRGISGQGGTHF.

The gene calls are TRBV5-1 and TRBJ2-2; D is unclear. The CDR3 runs to 14 residues. CDR1 is SGHRS, CDR2 YFSETQ, per germline. Trimming pared 2 bases from V and 2 bases from J, leaving 7 bases between. The CDR3 region is CASSFLRNTGELFF. Written as DNA, the CDR3 is TGCGCCAGCAGCTTCCTGAGAAACACCGGGGAGCTGTTTTTT.

The J gene is TRBJ2-2, the V gene TRBV7-6, with 11 bases fitting TRBD2. The CDR3 loop spans 14 amino acids. Germline values: CDR1 SGHVS, CDR2 FNYEAQ. V shed 10 bases and J 2 bases; nucleotides not matched to a gene: 3. CDR3 DNA sequence: TGTGCCACCACTAGCGGGGGAAACACCGGGGAGCTGTTTTTT. Its translation is CATTSGGNTGELFF.

The chain employs TRBV20-1 and TRBJ2-1, with no clear D. Trimming removed 3 bases at V and 6 bases at J, with 6 bases between. This CDR3 contains 11 residues. Germline CDR1 and CDR2: DFQATT and SNEGSKA (reference sequence). CDR3 residues: CSASLFNEQFF. The CDR3 DNA sequence: TGCAGTGCTAGTCTGTTCAATGAGCAGTTCTTC.